This is a list of T cell receptor beta chains from one sample in a study of cytomegalovirus exposure and HLA in healthy donors. Some clones are missing from TCRdb's copy, which holds only in-frame ones; the method was immunoSEQ multiplex PCR. Of 200,000 to 250,000 clones listed, roughly 84% are singletons. The sample comprised PBMCs. All receptors derive from a woman between 18 and 29 years old in good health and CMV-seropositive. CDR3s include the opening cysteine and the closing phenylalanine or tryptophan. The D gene is left open where the match is weak.

CASSSQGFTDTQYF TRBJ2-3 - TRBV27
CATSRAKRATTDTQYF TRBJ2-3 - TRBV15
CASSADRGTNEKLFF TRBJ1-4 TRBD1 TRBV5-1
CASSPGTETYEQYF TRBJ2-7 TRBD1 TRBV19
CASSPRVSAGTSTGELFF TRBJ2-2 - TRBV27
CASSLSQAGNEKLFF TRBJ1-4 - TRBV7-8
CASSRDRATGELFF TRBJ2-2 TRBD1 TRBV10-1
CASSLSGTGGNQPQHF TRBJ1-5 TRBD1 TRBV28
CASSLGTGWVNTEAFF TRBJ1-1 TRBD1 TRBV7-9
CASSLGRAGQPQHF TRBJ1-5 - TRBV5-6
CASSSQGGTEAFF TRBJ1-1 TRBD1 TRBV7-3
CASTTMGGGNTEAFF TRBJ1-1 - TRBV27
CASSLLMGANYGYTF TRBJ1-2 - TRBV27
CASSDLGGRVGAGELFF TRBJ2-2 TRBD2 TRBV2
CASTSDRYQETQYF TRBJ2-5 - TRBV6-1
CAWSAIRTSGRANYNEQFF TRBJ2-1 TRBD2 TRBV30
CSGRDSTYEQYF TRBJ2-7 - TRBV29-1
CSVVREPGGLYF TRBJ2-7 TRBD1 TRBV29-1
CASSVAPVISVEKLFF TRBJ1-4 - TRBV9
CASSLLRTSGREEQFF TRBJ2-1 TRBD2 TRBV9
CASSESALAGAAYNEQFF TRBJ2-1 TRBD2 TRBV25-1
CASSFKGQGGGYEQYF TRBJ2-7 TRBD1 TRBV18
CASSPAYRTDRTDTQYF TRBJ2-3 - TRBV18
CASGLVPGEHYEQYF TRBJ2-7 - TRBV12-5
CASTSQETQYF TRBJ2-5 - TRBV28
CASSLSQAWNTGELFF TRBJ2-2 - TRBV6-6
CASSSGPEEEGTQYF TRBJ2-5 - TRBV7-2
CASSAGHLYEQYF TRBJ2-7 - TRBV9
CASSLGTGGETQYF TRBJ2-5 TRBD1 TRBV27
CAWRRLAGGYEQYF TRBJ2-7 TRBD2 TRBV30
CASSPTGHNQPQHF TRBJ1-5 - TRBV6-5
CASSLSGSGNTIYF TRBJ1-3 - TRBV5-6
CASSLLTGGPLTEAFF TRBJ1-1 TRBD1 TRBV27
CASSAGVATEAFF TRBJ1-1 - TRBV18
CASIRRTELTEAFF TRBJ1-1 - TRBV6-5
CASSGRNTGELFF TRBJ2-2 - TRBV10-1
CATSWDRGDTIYF TRBJ1-3 TRBD1 TRBV15
CASSTGTSGSYNEQFF TRBJ2-1 TRBD2 TRBV27
CAWGTSGRVRTDTQYF TRBJ2-3 TRBD2 TRBV30
CASSPTGFDAFF TRBJ1-1 - TRBV7-9
CAWSVGRTEETQYF TRBJ2-5 - TRBV30
CASSSAGIYGYTF TRBJ1-2 - TRBV7-9
CASSAQTGSYEQYF TRBJ2-7 - TRBV19
CASSSNRDYSYNEQFF TRBJ2-1 TRBD2 TRBV7-9
CASTLTSGSWTQYF TRBJ2-5 TRBD2 TRBV2
CASSPNRDSGSGANVLTF TRBJ2-6 - TRBV7-8
CASSPIPTGETQYF TRBJ2-5 TRBD1 TRBV19
CAISEPGGRSYNEQFF TRBJ2-1 - TRBV10-3
CASSLGGGGPYNEQFF TRBJ2-1 TRBD2 TRBV5-6
CASRQGWDSTGELFF TRBJ2-2 - TRBV2